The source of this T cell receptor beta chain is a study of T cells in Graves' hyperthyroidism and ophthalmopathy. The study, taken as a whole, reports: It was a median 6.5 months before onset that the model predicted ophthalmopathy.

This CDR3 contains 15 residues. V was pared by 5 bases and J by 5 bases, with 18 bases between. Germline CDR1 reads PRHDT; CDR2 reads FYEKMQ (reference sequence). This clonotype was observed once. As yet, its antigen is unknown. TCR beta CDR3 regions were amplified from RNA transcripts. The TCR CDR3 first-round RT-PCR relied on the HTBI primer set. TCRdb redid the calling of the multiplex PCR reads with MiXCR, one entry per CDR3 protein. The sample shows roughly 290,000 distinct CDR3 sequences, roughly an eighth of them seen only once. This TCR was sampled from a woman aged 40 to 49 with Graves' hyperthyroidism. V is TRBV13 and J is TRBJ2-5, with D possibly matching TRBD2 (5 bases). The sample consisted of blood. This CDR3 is CASSITIGGGETQYF. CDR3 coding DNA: TGTGCCAGCAGCATCACCATAGGCGGCGGGGAGACCCAGTACTTC.